A single sample gave rise to the 11 T cell receptor beta chains below, sequenced in a study of blood T cell repertoires in COVID-19 (dated by TCRdb to 2019 to 2021). Library generation was performed with the immunoSEQ multiplex PCR assay. TCRdb obtained this table from immuneACCESS and retained in-frame rearrangements with V and J assigned. These tables miss some clones; where compared with another copy, unresolved V genes account for less than half of the shortfall, and the remainder is unexplained. The sample yields nearly 200,000 clones; about 80% were counted once. Around 6.9% of the sample belongs to the ten largest clones. Sample: peripheral blood. Receptor source: a human donor with acute or convalescent COVID-19. The donor label of this sample is uncertain.

The rearrangement links TRBV6-5 to TRBJ2-7; maybe TRBD1 (6 bases). The germline V gene has CDR1 MNHEY and CDR2 SVGAGI. Deletions cut 0 bases from V and 4 bases from J, with 13 bases between. The CDR3 runs to 15 residues. The CDR3 region is CASSYSGDTQYEQYF. CDR3 coding DNA: TGTGCCAGCAGTTACTCCGGGGACACCCAGTACGAGCAGTACTTC.

V is TRBV11-2 and J is TRBJ2-3; TRBD1 aligns across 12 bases. With V trimmed by 5 bases and J by 6 bases, 9 bases remained unmatched. Germline CDR1 reads SGHAT; CDR2 reads FQNNGV. The CDR3 contains 16 residues. The CDR3, as DNA: TGTGCCAGCAGCGACCCGGGACAGGGGGCCGGGGATACGCAGTATTTT. Protein product: CASSDPGQGAGDTQYF.

This chain joins TRBV19 and TRBJ2-3, with 8 bases that match TRBD1. CDR1 LNHDA and CDR2 SQIVND come from the germline V gene (reference sequence). The CDR3 is 16 amino acids. Unmatched junction bases numbered 5, after V lost 3 bases and J lost 0 bases. For the CDR3, the DNA is TGTGCCAGTAGTATTGTCAGGGGGCCTAGCACAGATACGCAGTATTTT. It codes for CASSIVRGPSTDTQYF.

This chain connects TRBV6-2 or TRBV6-3 to TRBJ1-5; 9 positions match TRBD1. The length of the CDR3 is 16 residues. Germline assignment: CDR1 MNHEY and CDR2 SVGEGT. Trimming at V came to 2 bases and at J to 7 bases, leaving 9 bases not matched to a gene. DNA for the CDR3: TGTGCCAGCAGTTACACAACAGGGGGCGGAGGGCAGCCCCAGCATTTT. Encoded protein: CASSYTTGGGGQPQHF.

The chain combines TRBV19 with TRBJ1-3; TRBD1 matches 8 bases. The ends lost 8 bases at V and 2 bases at J; junction bases unmatched: 5. Germline V CDR1 and CDR2: LNHDA, SQIVND (reference sequence). This CDR3 is built from 14 residues. The CDR3 is CASGQGAAGNTIYF. CDR3 coding DNA: TGTGCCAGTGGACAGGGAGCTGCTGGAAACACCATATATTTT.

This clone was counted once. The chain recombines TRBV28 with TRBJ1-1; tentatively, D is TRBD1 (6 bases). This CDR3 region has 16 residues. Germline-derived CDR1 and CDR2 are MDHEN and SYDVKM. Trimming stripped 2 bases from V and 0 bases from J, with 13 bases between. In DNA, the CDR3 is TGTGCCAGCAGTTTAGGAGGGGGGGTTCTGAACACTGAAGCTTTCTTT. Translating it yields CASSLGGGVLNTEAFF.

The rearrangement links TRBV24-1 to TRBJ2-5; 7 bases agree with TRBD1. CDR1 is KGHDR, CDR2 SFDVKD, per germline. Germline trimming cut 2 bases from V and 3 bases from J; bases unmatched to any gene: 8. The CDR3 runs to 16 residues. CDR3 in amino acids: CATSDSALTGKETQYF. Written as DNA, the CDR3 is TGTGCCACCAGTGATTCCGCCCTGACAGGGAAAGAGACCCAGTACTTC.

The chain employs TRBV24-1 and TRBJ1-4, with 9 bases identical to TRBD1. Trimming removed 9 bases from V and 6 bases from J; junction bases left unmatched: 13. CDR1 is KGHDR and CDR2 is SFDVKD in the germline V gene. CDR3 size: 16 residues. CDR3 in amino acids: CATSAGTGRWDEKLFF. CDR3 bases: TGTGCCACCTCCGCGGGGACAGGGAGGTGGGATGAAAAACTGTTTTTT.

This sequence joins TRBV7-3 and TRBJ2-2; 16 bases match TRBD2. The CDR3 covers 19 residues. V was clipped by 5 bases and J by 0 bases; unmatched bases: 6. Germline V gene data show CDR1 as SGHTA and CDR2 as FQGTGA. CDR3 in amino acids: CASSPRGLAGGPNTGELFF. CDR3 coding DNA: TGTGCCAGCAGCCCCCGGGGACTAGCGGGAGGGCCGAACACCGGGGAGCTGTTTTTT.

This clone was counted a single time. This chain uses TRBV6-5 with TRBJ2-4; D possibly corresponds to TRBD1 (6 bases). Germline lookup yields CDR1 MNHEY and CDR2 SVGAGI. Between the trimmed V and J ends, which lost 6 bases and 1 base, there was a span of 13 bases. CDR3 length: 15 residues. CDR3 nucleotide sequence: TGTGCCAGCAGCCGATCAAGGGGGGCCAAAAACATTCAGTACTTC. This sequence encodes CASSRSRGAKNIQYF.

The genes are TRBV28 and TRBJ2-2; no definite D call. Trimming took off 2 bases at V and 5 bases at J, with 3 bases between the two ends. The CDR3 has 12 residues. Germline CDR1 and CDR2: MDHEN and SYDVKM. CDR3 amino acids: CASSLTTGELFF. DNA of the CDR3: TGTGCCAGCAGTTTAACAACCGGGGAGCTGTTTTTT.